This T cell receptor beta chain derives from a study of molecular identifiers for immune sequencing clone quantification. At least ten counts were recorded for this clonotype. Preparation methods for the bulk TCR libraries were those previously described, with listed TCR primers. Each CDR3 protein is one row after TCRdb ran MiXCR on the PCR reads. The sample has about 630,000 distinct CDR3 sequences; roughly 27% are singletons. This clonotype was obtained from a human donor in good health. Some libraries in this study had Jurkat cell RNA spiked in. The sequenced sample consisted of naive CD8+ T cells from blood, with Jurkat cell RNA spiked in. As to subset: FACS-sorted CD8+CD4-CCR7+CD45RA+ naive T cells.

CDR3 DNA: TGTGCCAGCAGCCAGTCGATGAGGGATTTGGCCGATACGCAGTATTTT. This codes for CASSQSMRDLADTQYF. The chain has TRBV3-1 and TRBJ2-3; tentatively, D is TRBD2 (5 bases). From germline, CDR1 is LGHDT and CDR2 YNNKEL (reference sequence). CDR3 size: 16 residues. Trimming pared 3 bases from V and 6 bases from J, leaving 19 bases between.